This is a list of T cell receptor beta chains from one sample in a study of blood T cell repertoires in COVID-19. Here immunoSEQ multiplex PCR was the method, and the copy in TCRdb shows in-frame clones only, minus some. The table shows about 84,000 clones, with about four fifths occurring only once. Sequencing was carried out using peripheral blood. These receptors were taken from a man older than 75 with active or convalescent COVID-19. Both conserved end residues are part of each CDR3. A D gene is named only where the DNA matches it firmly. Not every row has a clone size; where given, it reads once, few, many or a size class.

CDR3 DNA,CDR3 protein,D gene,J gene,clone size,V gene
TGCGCCAGCAGCTTGGTAGGACTATCACAAGAGACCCAGTACTTC,CASSLVGLSQETQYF,-,TRBJ2-5,-,TRBV5-1
TGTGCCAGCAGCTTGCGGGTCATGGGTGAGCAGTTCTTC,CASSLRVMGEQFF,-,TRBJ2-1,-,TRBV5-5
TGTGCCAGCAGCTTAGCGCGTCTGCTTCCCGAGACAGATACGCAGTATTTT,CASSLARLLPETDTQYF,-,TRBJ2-3,-,TRBV7-2
TGTGCCAGCTCAGCGGACAGGGGGCTGACAGATACGCAGTATTTT,CASSADRGLTDTQYF,TRBD1,TRBJ2-3,-,TRBV18
TGCAGCGCCGAGGACAGGGCCACTGAAGCTTTCTTT,CSAEDRATEAFF,TRBD1,TRBJ1-1,-,TRBV29-1
TGTGCCAGCAGCCAATCGGGGCTAGCGGGGGGCGAGCAGTTCTTC,CASSQSGLAGGEQFF,TRBD2,TRBJ2-1,-,TRBV7-8
TGCGCCAGCACTTCTTCCGGGGGGGCTGAAGCTTTCTTT,CASTSSGGAEAFF,-,TRBJ1-1,-,TRBV10-2
TGTGCCAGCAACTATCTAGCGGGAGGGTCTTTTGAGCAGTTCTTC,CASNYLAGGSFEQFF,TRBD2,TRBJ2-1,-,TRBV28
TGTGCCAGCAGTTCCGTGGGGACAGGAAATAATGAAAAACTGTTTTTT,CASSSVGTGNNEKLFF,TRBD1,TRBJ1-4,-,TRBV6-2/TRBV6-3
TGTGCCAGTAGTATTATCGGTCGGGGCAATCAGCCCCAGCATTTT,CASSIIGRGNQPQHF,-,TRBJ1-5,-,TRBV19
TGCGCCAGCAGCTCCGGACAGTGGGGGCTAGAGAGGGTTGCTGAGCAGTTCTTC,CASSSGQWGLERVAEQFF,-,TRBJ2-1,-,TRBV5-1
TGTGCCAGTACCGACACAGGAGGGTCTAGATATCAGCCCCAGCATTTT,CASTDTGGSRYQPQHF,-,TRBJ1-5,-,TRBV19
TGTGCCAGCAGCTTTAAAGTAGACTACTACGAGCAGTACTTC,CASSFKVDYYEQYF,-,TRBJ2-7,once,TRBV7-2
TGCGCCAGCTTGGGACAGGGGGTGACTGAAGCTTTCTTT,CASLGQGVTEAFF,TRBD1,TRBJ1-1,-,TRBV10-2
TGTGCCAGCATCCAGGGCAGGGGTGGCGAGCAGTACTTC,CASIQGRGGEQYF,-,TRBJ2-7,-,TRBV28
TGTGCCAGCAGCCCCCAGGGGGCGCGAACTGAAGCTTTCTTT,CASSPQGARTEAFF,TRBD1,TRBJ1-1,-,TRBV7-6
TGTGCCAGCAGCTTGGTTCTTCCTACGGGGAATTCACCCCTCCACTTT,CASSLVLPTGNSPLHF,-,TRBJ1-6,once,TRBV13
TGTGCCAGCACCGTATCGACAGGGAATCAGCCCCAGCATTTT,CASTVSTGNQPQHF,TRBD1,TRBJ1-5,-,TRBV7-8
TGTGCCAGCAGCCCGACAGGCAATTTTAATCAGCCCCAGCATTTT,CASSPTGNFNQPQHF,-,TRBJ1-5,-,TRBV7-2
TGTGCCAGCAGTTTTATTAGGACAGGGGGCGCCTTTAATGATGGCTACACCTTC,CASSFIRTGGAFNDGYTF,TRBD1,TRBJ1-2,-,TRBV28
TGCGCCAGCAGCCAAGATATGGGGGCTGGTAATCAGCCCCAGCATTTT,CASSQDMGAGNQPQHF,-,TRBJ1-5,-,TRBV4-3
TGTGCCAGCAGCCCAGGACTAGTCCCTGACAATGAGCAGTTCTTC,CASSPGLVPDNEQFF,TRBD2,TRBJ2-1,-,TRBV7-2
TGTGCCAGCAGTCCCTCGACAGGGAATCAGCCCCAGCATTTT,CASSPSTGNQPQHF,TRBD1,TRBJ1-5,few,TRBV28
TGTGCCAGCAGCCCGCGGACTAGCGGAGGATCGGGGGAGCTGTTTTTT,CASSPRTSGGSGELFF,TRBD2,TRBJ2-2,-,TRBV7-9
TGTGCCAGCAGTGACGGGTTGGGTAGCTATGGCTACACCTTC,CASSDGLGSYGYTF,-,TRBJ1-2,-,TRBV6-6
TGTGCCAGTAGTATGTACCCGGGGGGTCGGCAGCCCCAGCATTTT,CASSMYPGGRQPQHF,-,TRBJ1-5,-,TRBV19
TGTGCCAGTAGTATCGGGATAGCGGGAGTCCCCTTGGCAACAAACTACGAGCAGTACTTC,CASSIGIAGVPLATNYEQYF,TRBD2,TRBJ2-7,-,TRBV19
TGTGCCAGCAGCTTTCCATCGGGCACTGAAGCTTTCTTT,CASSFPSGTEAFF,-,TRBJ1-1,-,TRBV7-9
TGTGCCAGCTCCCACGAGGGGACAGTCACCTACGAGCAGTACTTC,CASSHEGTVTYEQYF,TRBD1,TRBJ2-7,-,TRBV18
TGTGCCAGTAGTGCTCGAGGGTTTGGCAGGGGGTTACACTACGAGCAGTACTTC,CASSARGFGRGLHYEQYF,TRBD1,TRBJ2-7,-,TRBV19
TGTGCCAGCAGCGTGGAGGGGTGGTCTGGAAACACCATATATTTT,CASSVEGWSGNTIYF,-,TRBJ1-3,-,TRBV9
TGTGCCAGCAGCCAGACTAGCGGGGAGTCAGATACGCAGTATTTT,CASSQTSGESDTQYF,TRBD2,TRBJ2-3,-,TRBV7-3
TGTGCCAGTAGTATTGGGACTCTTAATGGCTACACCTTC,CASSIGTLNGYTF,-,TRBJ1-2,-,TRBV19
TGCAGTGCTAGTGTCCGCGGGAGGGCCACGAGTATTAATGAGCAGTTCTTC,CSASVRGRATSINEQFF,TRBD2,TRBJ2-1,-,TRBV20-1
TGTGCCAGCAGCTCCACGGGGGACAGCTTATATTCACCCCTCCACTTT,CASSSTGDSLYSPLHF,TRBD1,TRBJ1-6,few,TRBV7-9
TGTGCCAGCAGTTCCATTTTCGCCGGAGGCTCGGGAAATCAGCCCCAGCATTTT,CASSSIFAGGSGNQPQHF,-,TRBJ1-5,once,TRBV6-2/TRBV6-3
TGTGCCTGGAGTTCCCCCTTTTTAAGCACAGATACGCAGTATTTT,CAWSSPFLSTDTQYF,-,TRBJ2-3,-,TRBV30
TGTGCCAGCAGAATTGGGGCTAGCGGGCCCACCGGGGAGCTGTTTTTT,CASRIGASGPTGELFF,TRBD2,TRBJ2-2,-,TRBV9
TGTGCCACCAGTGATCCCCGCGGTGGGACCGGGGAGCTGTTTTTT,CATSDPRGGTGELFF,-,TRBJ2-2,-,TRBV24-1
TGTGCCACCAGCAGGCAGACAGGGGCCACAGATACGCAGTATTTT,CATSRQTGATDTQYF,TRBD1,TRBJ2-3,once,TRBV15